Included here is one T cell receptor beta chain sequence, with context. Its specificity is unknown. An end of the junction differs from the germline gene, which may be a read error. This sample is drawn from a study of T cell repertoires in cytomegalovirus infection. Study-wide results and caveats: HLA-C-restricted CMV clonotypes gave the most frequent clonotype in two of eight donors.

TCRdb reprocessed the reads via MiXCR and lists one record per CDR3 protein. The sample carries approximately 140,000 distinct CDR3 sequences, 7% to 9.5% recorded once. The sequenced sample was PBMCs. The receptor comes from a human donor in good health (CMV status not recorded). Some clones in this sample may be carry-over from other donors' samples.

The CDR3 reads CASSQDTQGVGELFF. CDR3 sequence (DNA): TGTGCCAGCAGCCAAGATACCCAAGGAGTCGGGGAGCTGTTTTTT. This sequence joins TRBV4-1 and TRBJ2-2, with unresolved D. CDR3 length: 15 residues. The germline V gene has CDR1 MGHRA and CDR2 YSYEKL.